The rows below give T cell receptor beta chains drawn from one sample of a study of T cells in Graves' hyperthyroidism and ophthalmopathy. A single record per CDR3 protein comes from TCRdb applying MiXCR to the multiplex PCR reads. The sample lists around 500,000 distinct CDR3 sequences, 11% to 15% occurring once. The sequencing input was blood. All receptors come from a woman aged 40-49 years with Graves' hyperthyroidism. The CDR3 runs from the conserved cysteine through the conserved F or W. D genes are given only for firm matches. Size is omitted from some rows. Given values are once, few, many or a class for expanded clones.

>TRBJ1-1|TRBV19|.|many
CASSQQGGTEAFF
TGTGCCAGTAGCCAACAGGGAGGCACTGAAGCTTTCTTT
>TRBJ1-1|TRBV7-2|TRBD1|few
CASSPDRGPTEAFF
TGTGCCAGCAGCCCGGACAGGGGGCCCACTGAAGCTTTCTTT
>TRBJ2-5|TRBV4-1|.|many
CASSTRSTDQETQYF
TGCGCCAGCAGCACCAGATCAACAGACCAAGAGACCCAGTACTTC
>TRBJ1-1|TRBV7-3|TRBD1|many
CASSEGQGAPEERGTEAFF
TGTGCCAGCAGCGAGGGACAGGGGGCGCCAGAGGAACGGGGCACTGAAGCTTTCTTT
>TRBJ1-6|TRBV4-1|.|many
CASSQVQTNSPLHF
TGCGCCAGCAGCCAAGTCCAGACTAATTCACCCCTCCACTTT
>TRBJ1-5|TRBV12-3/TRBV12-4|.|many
CASRPGTYPQPQHF
TGTGCCAGCAGGCCCGGGACCTACCCTCAGCCCCAGCATTTT
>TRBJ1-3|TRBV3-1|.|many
CASSQWDFSGNTIYF
TGTGCCAGCAGCCAGTGGGATTTCTCTGGAAACACCATATATTTT
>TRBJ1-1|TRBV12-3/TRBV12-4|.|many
CAIMRGMNTEAFF
TGTGCCATTATGAGGGGGATGAACACTGAAGCTTTCTTT
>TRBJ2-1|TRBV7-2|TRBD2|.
CASSFLGGGEQFF
TGTGCCAGCAGCTTTTTGGGGGGGGGTGAGCAGTTCTTC
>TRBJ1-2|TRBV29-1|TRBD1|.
CSVGQGGYGYTF
TGCAGCGTTGGACAGGGGGGCTATGGCTACACCTTC
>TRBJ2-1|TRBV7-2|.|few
CASSLAVGVANEQFF
TGTGCCAGCAGCTTAGCCGTGGGGGTTGCAAATGAGCAGTTCTTC
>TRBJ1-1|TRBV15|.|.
CATSRGVGTHMNTEAFF
TGTGCCACCAGCAGAGGAGTGGGCACTCATATGAACACTGAAGCTTTCTTT
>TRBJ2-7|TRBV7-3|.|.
CASSSVSNGEQYF
TGTGCCAGCAGCTCCGTTTCGAATGGCGAGCAGTACTTC
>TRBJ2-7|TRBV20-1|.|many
CSAKTHAEQYF
TGCAGTGCGAAGACCCACGCGGAGCAGTACTTC
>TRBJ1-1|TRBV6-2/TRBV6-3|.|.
CASSPGNLNTEAFF
TGTGCCAGCAGTCCAGGGAATTTGAACACTGAAGCTTTCTTT
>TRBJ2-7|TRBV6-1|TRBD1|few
CASRRDREAHEQYF
TGTGCCAGCAGGCGGGACAGGGAGGCCCACGAGCAGTACTTC
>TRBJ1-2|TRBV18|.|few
CASSPSQPALYGYTF
TGTGCCAGCTCACCTTCTCAACCCGCTCTCTATGGCTACACCTTC
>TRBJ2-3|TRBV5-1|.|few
CASSPEGGVVGRSTDTQYF
TGCGCCAGCAGCCCTGAAGGGGGGGTGGTGGGGCGCTCCACAGATACGCAGTATTTT
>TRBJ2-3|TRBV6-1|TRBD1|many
CASSPLKGQGQSTDTQYF
TGTGCCAGCAGTCCTCTCAAGGGACAGGGGCAAAGCACAGATACGCAGTATTTT
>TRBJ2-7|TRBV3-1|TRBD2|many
CASAGGLGPLEQYF
TGTGCCAGCGCGGGGGGACTGGGTCCCTTGGAGCAGTACTTC
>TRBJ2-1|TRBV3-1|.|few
CASSRALNLNNEQFF
TGTGCCAGCAGCCGGGCATTAAACTTAAACAATGAGCAGTTCTTC
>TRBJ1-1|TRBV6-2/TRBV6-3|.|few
CASSRNRDTEAFF
TGTGCCAGCAGCCGGAATAGGGACACTGAAGCTTTCTTT
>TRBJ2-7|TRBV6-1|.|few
CASSASTVTLRDEQYF
TGTGCCAGCAGCGCTTCGACCGTTACCCTGAGGGACGAGCAGTACTTC
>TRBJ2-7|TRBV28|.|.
CASSLRAGRDEQYF
TGTGCCAGCAGTTTACGTGCGGGTCGCGACGAGCAGTACTTC
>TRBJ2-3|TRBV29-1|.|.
CSVEDKQGTDTQYF
TGCAGCGTTGAAGACAAGCAGGGCACAGATACGCAGTATTTT
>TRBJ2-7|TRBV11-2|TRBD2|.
CASSLEAGEPSDYYEQYF
TGTGCCAGCAGCTTAGAGGCGGGGGAACCTTCCGATTACTACGAGCAGTACTTC
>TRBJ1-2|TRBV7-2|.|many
CASSLLSGKYGYTF
TGTGCCAGCAGCTTATTATCTGGGAAGTATGGCTACACCTTC
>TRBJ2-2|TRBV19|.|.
CASTSGFTGELFF
TGTGCCAGTACATCAGGGTTCACCGGGGAGCTGTTTTTT
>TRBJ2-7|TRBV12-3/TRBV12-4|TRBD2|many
CASSFEAGSYEQYF
TGTGCCAGCAGTTTTGAAGCGGGAAGCTACGAGCAGTACTTC
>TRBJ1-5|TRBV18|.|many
CASSLDSGGQPQHF
TGTGCCAGCTCCCTGGACAGCGGGGGTCAGCCCCAGCATTTT
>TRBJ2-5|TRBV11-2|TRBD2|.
CASSSHSGTNGQETQYF
TGTGCCAGCAGCTCCCACTCTGGGACTAACGGCCAAGAGACCCAGTACTTC
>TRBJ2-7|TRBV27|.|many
CASSSGGGTYEQYF
TGTGCCAGCAGTTCGGGAGGGGGCACCTACGAGCAGTACTTC
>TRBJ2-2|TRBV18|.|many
CASSPPQVPSGELFF
TGTGCCAGCTCACCACCCCAAGTGCCTTCCGGGGAGCTGTTTTTT
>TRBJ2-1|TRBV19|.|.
CASSIEGAAYNEQFF
TGTGCCAGTAGTATAGAAGGCGCAGCCTACAATGAGCAGTTCTTC
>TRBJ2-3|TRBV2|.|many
CASSEATQYF
TGTGCCAGCAGTGAAGCTACGCAGTATTTT